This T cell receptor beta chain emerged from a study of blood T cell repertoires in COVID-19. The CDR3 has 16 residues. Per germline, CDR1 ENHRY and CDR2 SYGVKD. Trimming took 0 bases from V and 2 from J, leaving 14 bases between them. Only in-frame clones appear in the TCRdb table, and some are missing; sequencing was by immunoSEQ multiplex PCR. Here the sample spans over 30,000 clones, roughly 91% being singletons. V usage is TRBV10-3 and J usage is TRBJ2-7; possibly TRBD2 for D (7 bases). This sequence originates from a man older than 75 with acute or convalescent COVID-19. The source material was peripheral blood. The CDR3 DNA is TGTGCCATCAGTGAGTCGAGTCGGGGGGCGGCCTACGAGCAGTACTTC. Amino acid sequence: CAISESSRGAAYEQYF.